Sequencing of this T cell receptor beta chain was carried out in a study of blood T cell repertoires in COVID-19. About the study: Donors in the United States, Italy and Spain gave samples during acute or convalescent COVID-19. T cells, B-cell-depleted T cells, or PBMCs supplied cDNA or gDNA.

Trimming removed 1 base at V and 0 bases at J, with 3 bases between. CDR1 and CDR2 from the germline V gene are SNHLY and FYNNEI. CDR3 length: 13 amino acids. Methods used by the authors: Estimation of nucleated cell counts relied on the amplification of reference gene primers. The assay was immunoSEQ multiplex PCR, and TCRdb's table has in-frame clones only and misses some. Clone size and the V and J calls come from that table; the DNA yielded D and trimming. The table has 200,000 to 250,000 clones, around four fifths seen once. This clone was detected a few times. This receptor was identified in a woman aged 60-75 years with active or convalescent COVID-19. The chain is built from TRBV2 and TRBJ1-2; D ambiguous. Sequenced: peripheral blood. The CDR3, as DNA: TGTGCCAGCAGTGAAGTAACTAACTATGGCTACACCTTC. This gives the protein CASSEVTNYGYTF.